This entry lists 32 T cell receptor beta chains sequenced from one sample in a study of T cell repertoires in cytomegalovirus infection. TCRdb used MiXCR to reprocess the reads, holding one entry per CDR3 protein. The table has 110,000 or so distinct CDR3 sequences, around 30% seen once. These receptors have no known antigen. The source material was CD8+ T cells from cultured PBMCs, sampled from culture after CMV antigen stimulation. Source of these receptors: a human donor in good health (CMV status not recorded). Some clones in this sample may be carry-over from other donors' samples.

Remarks on this clonotype: This could be a read error, since a much larger clone is one nucleotide away. The chain links TRBV7-2 to TRBJ2-3, with 7 bases aligning to TRBD2. J gave up 2 bases and V 4 bases, and 12 bases lay outside the gene matches. Germline CDR1 SGHTA, CDR2 FQGNSA. The CDR3 has 17 amino acids. The CDR3 nucleotides read TGTGCCAGCAGCTATGGACTAGTGGGGCCTTACACAGATACGCAGTATTTT. Its protein product is CASSYGLVGPYTDTQYF. Drawing the rest from reference TRBV7-2 and TRBJ2-3, the complete variable domain is GAGVSQSPSNKVTEKGKDVELRCDPISGHTALYWYRQSLGQGLEFLIYFQGNSAPDKSGLPSDRFSAERTGGSVSTLTIQRTQQEDSAVYLCASSYGLVGPYTDTQYFGPGTRLTVL.

This clonotype has more than one count but fewer than ten. For the CDR3, the DNA is TGTGCCAGCAGTTTAGCGTCTAGCGGAACAGATACGCAGTATTTT. Its translation: CASSLASSGTDTQYF. The V and J genes are TRBV27 and TRBJ2-3; 7 nucleotides align to TRBD2. CDR3 size: 15 residues. The germline V gene has CDR1 MNHEY and CDR2 SMNVEV (reference sequence). Unmatched junction bases numbered 5, after V lost 2 bases and J lost 3 bases.

This sequence joins TRBV7-9 and TRBJ1-4, with D perhaps TRBD1 (6 bases). Looked up from germline, CDR1 is SEHNR and CDR2 is FQNEAQ (reference sequence). This CDR3 comprises 15 residues. Trimming cost V 5 bases and J 7 bases, with 17 bases left between them. CDR3 loop: CASSPGGGPSEKLFF. The CDR3 DNA sequence: TGTGCCAGCAGCCCCGGGGGGGGGCCGAGTGAAAAACTGTTTTTT.

This clonotype was detected a few times. V is TRBV2 and J is TRBJ2-7, with 9 bases lining up with TRBD1. Germline CDR1 is SNHLY and CDR2 is FYNNEI. The trim removed 3 bases at V and 4 bases at J, leaving 4 bases unmatched. This CDR3 has 14 amino acids. The CDR3 reads CASSDGQGKYEQYF. For the CDR3, the DNA is TGTGCCAGCAGTGATGGACAGGGGAAATACGAGCAGTACTTC.

The table lists this clonotype with a few counts. This sequence joins TRBV4-1 and TRBJ2-3, with no clear D. V was pared by 5 bases and J by 7 bases, with 7 bases between. This CDR3 contains 11 residues. Per the germline V gene, CDR1 is MGHRA and CDR2 is YSYEKL. The DNA of the CDR3 is TGCGCCAGCAGCGCCGGAAATACGCAGTATTTT. Encoded protein: CASSAGNTQYF.

This clonotype was detected only a few times. V and J are TRBV7-6 and TRBJ1-6; 7 nucleotides align to TRBD1. J gave up 7 bases and V 5 bases, and 8 bases lay outside the gene matches. From germline, CDR1 is SGHVS and CDR2 FNYEAQ. This CDR3 spans 15 amino acids. The CDR3 nucleotides read TGTGCCAGCAGCCTGACCGGGACAGAGAATTCACCCCTCCACTTT. This encodes CASSLTGTENSPLHF.

The chain carries TRBV3-1 and TRBJ2-1, with 7 bases aligning to TRBD2. The CDR3 has 16 amino acids. After removal of 1 base from V and 5 bases from J, the junction contained 8 bases not matched to a gene. Looked up from germline, CDR1 is LGHDT and CDR2 is YNNKEL (reference sequence). CDR3 bases: TGTGCCAGCAGCCAAGTGACCGTCGGACTAGACAATGAGCAGTTCTTC. Translating it yields CASSQVTVGLDNEQFF.

This clonotype was seen just once. The chain links TRBV14 to TRBJ1-5; D is perhaps TRBD1 (5 bases). The V gene's germline CDR1 is SGHDN and CDR2 FVKESK. This CDR3 spans 15 amino acids. V lost 3 bases to trimming and J lost 11 bases, with 20 bases between them. The CDR3 nucleotides read TGTGCCAGCAGCCACATTTTACCCGGGGCCTACACCCAGCATTTT. This codes for CASSHILPGAYTQHF.

This clonotype was counted many times. The chain has TRBV24-1 and TRBJ2-1, with TRBD1 matching 7 bases. This CDR3 spans 16 amino acids. V was pared by 4 bases and J by 7 bases, with 12 bases of the junction left unmatched. The V gene's germline CDR1 is KGHDR and CDR2 SFDVKD. The CDR3 reads CATSEGPGQPGNEQFF. DNA for the CDR3: TGTGCCACCAGTGAGGGACCGGGACAGCCAGGGAATGAGCAGTTCTTC.

This clonotype turned up a few times. In DNA, the CDR3 is TGTGCCAGCAGCCGCACGGTTGGGGGTTACAATGAGCAGTTCTTC. Encoded protein: CASSRTVGGYNEQFF. V usage is TRBV13 and J usage is TRBJ2-1; D is perhaps TRBD1 or TRBD2 (5 bases each). CDR3 size: 15 residues. Trimming cost V 5 bases and J 4 bases, with 15 bases left between them. CDR1 and CDR2 (germline): PRHDT, FYEKMQ (reference sequence).

This clonotype was counted many times. The junction does not match germline at one end; this may be a read error. The chain joins TRBV6-1 to TRBJ2-3; D unclear. The length of the CDR3 is 13 residues. Germline assignment: CDR1 MNHNS and CDR2 SASEGT. CDR3 loop: CASGDHSRDTQYF. The DNA for the CDR3 is TGTGCCAGCGGTGACCACTCCAGGGATACGCAGTATTTT.

In its sample, this clonotype was seen a few times. The chain couples TRBV7-2 to TRBJ1-6; D ambiguous. The germline V gene has CDR1 SGHTA and CDR2 FQGNSA. Trimming took 5 bases from V and 10 from J, leaving 18 bases between them. This CDR3 comprises 15 residues. CDR3 amino acids: CASSVLVGMKSPLHF. The CDR3 DNA reads TGTGCCAGCAGCGTTCTGGTGGGGATGAAATCACCCCTCCACTTT.

The rearrangement links TRBV7-4 to TRBJ2-3, with 7 bases fitting TRBD1. With 2 bases clipped from V and 3 bases from J, the junction kept 5 bases outside the gene matches. Germline-derived CDR1 and CDR2 are SGHVT and SQSDAQ. There are 15 residues in the CDR3. The CDR3: CASSLSTGVTDTQYF. DNA of the CDR3: TGTGCCAGCAGCTTAAGTACAGGGGTGACAGATACGCAGTATTTT. The full variable domain, in which reference TRBV7-4 and TRBJ2-3 provide the parts outside the CDR3, is GAGVSQSPRYKVAKRGRDVALRCDSISGHVTLYWYRQTLGQGSEVLTYSQSDAQRDKSGRPSGRFSAERPERSVSTLKIQRTEQGDSAVYLCASSLSTGVTDTQYFGPGTRLTVL.

V usage is TRBV7-6 and J usage is TRBJ2-1, with D possibly TRBD1 on 7 matching bases. CDR3 length: 21 residues. CDR1 is SGHVS and CDR2 is FNYEAQ in the germline V gene. Trimming left V 0 bases short and J 3 bases short, with 27 bases between. CDR3 region: CASSLASPGQSRGGYYNEQFF. CDR3 DNA sequence: TGTGCCAGCAGCTTAGCCTCACCGGGACAGAGCCGAGGGGGGTACTACAATGAGCAGTTCTTC.

The chain is built from TRBV25-1 and TRBJ2-1; D might be TRBD2 (5 bases). The length of the CDR3 is 18 residues. The germline V gene encodes CDR1 MGHDK and CDR2 SYGVNS. Trimming took off 1 base at V and 4 bases at J, with 20 bases between the two ends. CDR3 amino acids: CASSESPYADSDYNEQFF. In nucleotides, the CDR3 is TGTGCCAGCAGTGAATCTCCCTATGCGGACTCTGATTACAATGAGCAGTTCTTC.

This chain joins TRBV10-3 and TRBJ2-1; unclear D gene. Germline lookup yields CDR1 ENHRY and CDR2 SYGVKD. Trimming left V 0 bases short and J 0 bases short, with 3 bases between. The length of the CDR3 is 14 residues. The CDR3: CAISESDSYNEQFF. CDR3 DNA: TGTGCCATCAGTGAGTCGGACTCCTACAATGAGCAGTTCTTC.

This clonotype was detected a few times. This sequence joins TRBV7-8 and TRBJ2-5; D uncertain. Germline-derived CDR1 and CDR2 are SGHVS and FQNEAQ. CDR3 length: 13 amino acids. The V end lost 0 bases, the J end lost 5 bases, and 7 bases lay between the germline ends. CDR3 coding DNA: TGTGCCAGCAGCTTAGCGCGGCCGGAGACCCAGTACTTC. Protein product: CASSLARPETQYF.

The chain uses TRBV20-1 and TRBJ2-7; TRBD1 aligns across 7 bases. Germline loops: CDR1 DFQATT, CDR2 SNEGSKA (reference sequence). The CDR3 loop spans 15 amino acids. Trimming at V came to 3 bases and at J to 4 bases, leaving 12 bases not matched to a gene. This CDR3 reads CSARDRQGDIYEQYF. The CDR3 bases are TGCAGTGCTAGGGATCGGCAGGGGGATATTTACGAGCAGTACTTC.

The J gene is TRBJ2-1, the V gene TRBV4-1; TRBD1 agrees at 7 bases. CDR3 length: 17 residues. Germline CDR1 MGHRA, CDR2 YSYEKL. V lost 4 bases to trimming and J lost 0 bases; unmatched junction nucleotides: 9. The CDR3 bases are TGCGCCAGCAGCCCCCAACCAGGGGGTGCCTCCTACAATGAGCAGTTCTTC. Residues: CASSPQPGGASYNEQFF.

The chain carries TRBV20-1 and TRBJ2-7; 10 nucleotides agree with TRBD2. In germline, CDR1 is DFQATT, CDR2 SNEGSKA (reference sequence). The CDR3 has 14 residues. J was trimmed by 3 bases and V by 0 bases; bases with no gene match: 2. The CDR3 bases are TGCAGTGCTAGAGATGGGACTAGCGTCTACGAGCAGTACTTC. This translates into CSARDGTSVYEQYF.

The chain joins TRBV20-1 to TRBJ2-1; the D is unclear. V lost 3 bases to trimming and J lost 8 bases, with 8 bases between them. Germline values: CDR1 DFQATT, CDR2 SNEGSKA (reference sequence). The CDR3 consists of 11 residues. The CDR3 here is CSASQLDEQFF. The CDR3 DNA sequence: TGCAGTGCTAGTCAGCTGGATGAGCAGTTCTTC.

This clonotype was detected a few times. This chain connects TRBV7-6 to TRBJ2-3; 7 bases fit TRBD2. Germline CDR1 is SGHVS and CDR2 is FNYEAQ. This CDR3 comprises 17 residues. With 5 bases clipped from V and 3 bases from J, the junction kept 14 bases outside the gene matches. As DNA, the CDR3 is TGTGCCAGCAGCCACGAGGATAGCGGGTTTGTAACAGATACGCAGTATTTT. Its protein product is CASSHEDSGFVTDTQYF.

This clonotype was seen at least ten times. This chain links TRBV4-3 with TRBJ1-1; 7 positions agree with TRBD1. V was pared by 0 bases and J by 0 bases, with 4 bases of the junction left unmatched. Germline V gives CDR1 LGHNA, CDR2 YSLEER. The CDR3 length is 16 residues. This CDR3 is CASSQDRGQLNTEAFF. DNA of the CDR3: TGCGCCAGCAGCCAAGATCGGGGACAGCTGAACACTGAAGCTTTCTTT.

The chain employs TRBV4-1 and TRBJ1-1; TRBD1 agrees at 7 bases. Germline V lookup: CDR1 MGHRA, CDR2 YSYEKL. The V gene end was trimmed by 4 bases and the J gene end by 3 bases; junction bases not matched to a gene: 5. The CDR3 is 14 residues long. The CDR3 nucleotides read TGCGCCAGCAGCCGCGGACAGGCCTACACTGAAGCTTTCTTT. It encodes CASSRGQAYTEAFF.

This rearrangement joins TRBV12-3 or TRBV12-4 to TRBJ1-6; D might be TRBD1 (5 bases). V shed 5 bases and J shed 8 bases, with 19 bases lying between them. The CDR3 is 16 residues long. CDR3 sequence: CASSADSGGNHSPLHF. For the CDR3, the DNA is TGTGCCAGCAGTGCAGACAGCGGCGGGAATCATTCACCCCTCCACTTT.

The chain employs TRBV2 and TRBJ2-7; 7 nucleotides line up with TRBD1. Germline CDR1 is SNHLY and CDR2 is FYNNEI. The CDR3 covers 13 residues. V shed 6 bases, J shed 6 bases, and the junction held 8 bases outside the gene matches. The CDR3 DNA sequence: TGTGCCAGCAGGAGTCGGGACAGTTTCGAGCAGTACTTC. This codes for CASRSRDSFEQYF.

CDR3 region: CATSPQADRGGEGYTF. The CDR3 DNA reads TGTGCCACCAGCCCCCAGGCGGACAGGGGAGGGGAAGGCTACACCTTC. The chain uses TRBV15 and TRBJ1-2; 9 bases map to TRBD1. Germline V gives CDR1 LNHNV, CDR2 YYDKDF (reference sequence). V lost 5 bases, J lost 8 bases, and 15 bases stayed unmatched. The CDR3 spans 16 residues.

This clonotype was observed a handful of times. This chain uses TRBV12-3 or TRBV12-4 with TRBJ2-3; no definite D call. Trimming stripped 3 bases from V and 6 bases from J, with 4 bases between. The CDR3 is 11 residues long. CDR3 residues: CASSFLDTQYF. The CDR3 DNA follows: TGTGCCAGCAGTTTTCTGGATACGCAGTATTTT.

The rearrangement uses TRBV4-1 and TRBJ2-7; 11 nucleotides agree with TRBD2. CDR3 length: 19 amino acids. The ends lost 0 bases at V and 0 bases at J; junction bases unmatched: 10. CDR1 is MGHRA and CDR2 is YSYEKL in the germline V gene. Here the CDR3 DNA reads TGCGCCAGCAGCCAAGAATCTGCTAGCGGGGGGTTTTCCTCCTACGAGCAGTACTTC. Amino acid sequence: CASSQESASGGFSSYEQYF.

The chain carries TRBV28 and TRBJ1-5, with D uncertain. The V and J ends lost 5 bases and 2 bases respectively, with 10 bases between them. Germline loops: CDR1 MDHEN, CDR2 SYDVKM. The CDR3 runs 14 residues. The CDR3 loop is CASSTREGNQPQHF. The CDR3, as DNA: TGTGCCAGCAGTACAAGGGAGGGCAATCAGCCCCAGCATTTT.

The chain recombines TRBV20-1 with TRBJ1-2; D uncertain. CDR1 DFQATT and CDR2 SNEGSKA come from the germline V gene (reference sequence). Trimming stripped 6 bases from V and 9 bases from J, with 23 bases between. The CDR3 has 14 residues. The CDR3 DNA follows: TGCAGTGCGCCGACGTTAGCAGGTCAAAAGCGCTACACCTTC. Residues: CSAPTLAGQKRYTF.

This clonotype has at least ten counts. The chain links TRBV15 to TRBJ2-1; 7 bases fit TRBD2. The V gene end was trimmed by 1 base and the J gene end by 7 bases; junction bases not matched to a gene: 7. Germline CDR1 and CDR2: LNHNV and YYDKDF (reference sequence). This CDR3 is 15 amino acids long. The DNA for the CDR3 is TGTGCCACCAGCAGAGTGAGCGGGGAGGTGAATGAGCAGTTCTTC. Encoded protein: CATSRVSGEVNEQFF.